Below, 10 T cell receptor beta chains from the same sample are listed, as sequenced in a study of Tregs in tolerant kidney transplant recipients. TCRdb's copy holds only in-frame clones and misses some; the assay was immunoSEQ multiplex PCR. The table lists over 50,000 clones, over 70% of them singletons. Sequencing used CD4+ T cells from blood. Receptor source: a human donor in good health.

In this sample, this clone turned up a few times. The genes are TRBV11-2 and TRBJ2-3; 8 bases map to TRBD2. Losses at the gene ends were 5 bases for V and 5 bases for J; bases not matched to a gene: 15. CDR3 size: 17 residues. Germline CDR1 and CDR2: SGHAT and FQNNGV. The CDR3 region is CASSPLRSGSRRDTQYF. As DNA, the CDR3 is TGTGCCAGCAGCCCTCTGAGAAGCGGGAGTAGGAGAGATACGCAGTATTTT.

This clone was seen at least ten times. The CDR3 region has the DNA TGTGCCAGCAGCTTATCGGGGTCCGAGCAGTACTTC. It translates to CASSLSGSEQYF. J is TRBJ2-7 and V is TRBV7-2, with D perhaps TRBD2 (5 bases). Trimming took 2 bases from V and 6 from J, leaving 8 bases between them. The CDR3 has 12 amino acids. In germline, CDR1 is SGHTA, CDR2 FQGNSA.

The V gene is TRBV4-1, the J gene TRBJ1-2; 7 nucleotides agree with TRBD1. Germline V lookup: CDR1 MGHRA, CDR2 YSYEKL. The CDR3 is 17 amino acids. The V segment lost 0 bases and the J segment 4 bases; nucleotides outside the gene matches: 11. The CDR3 sequence is CASSQDAPGTASYGYTF. The CDR3 bases are TGCGCCAGCAGCCAAGATGCCCCTGGGACAGCCAGCTATGGCTACACCTTC.

The gene calls are TRBV28 and TRBJ2-5; tentatively, D is TRBD1 (6 bases). V shed 5 bases and J shed 7 bases, with 20 bases lying between them. The germline V gene encodes CDR1 MDHEN and CDR2 SYDVKM. The CDR3 spans 15 residues. CDR3 DNA sequence: TGTGCCAGCAGTAAACAGGGCCAGGAGTCGGGGACCCAGTACTTC. This sequence encodes CASSKQGQESGTQYF.

The chain combines TRBV11-2 with TRBJ2-2, with D perhaps matching TRBD1 or TRBD2 (5 bases each). The CDR3 is 16 residues long. V lost 3 bases, J lost 0 bases, and 11 bases lay in between. CDR1 and CDR2 from the germline V gene are SGHAT and FQNNGV. CDR3 bases: TGTGCCAGCAGCTTTTACGGGGCCCCGAACACCGGGGAGCTGTTTTTT. This encodes CASSFYGAPNTGELFF.

The gene calls are TRBV7-2 and TRBJ2-1; D unresolved. Trimming removed 1 base at V and 0 bases at J, with 7 bases between. CDR1 SGHTA and CDR2 FQGNSA come from the germline V gene. CDR3 length: 15 residues. As DNA, the CDR3 is TGTGCCAGCAGCTTAGGGTGGGCCTCCTACAATGAGCAGTTCTTC. Amino acids: CASSLGWASYNEQFF.

This chain connects TRBV9 to TRBJ2-1; TRBD2 is a possible D gene (5 bases). V was trimmed by 0 bases and J by 8 bases, leaving 21 bases between them. This CDR3 contains 17 residues. Germline loops: CDR1 SGDLS, CDR2 YYNGEE. Here the CDR3 DNA reads TGTGCCAGCAGCGTAGGTCCTTCGAGAGGGTATAGGGATGAGCAGTTCTTC. It codes for CASSVGPSRGYRDEQFF.

The V call is TRBV4-3, the J call TRBJ2-5, with D possibly matching TRBD2 (7 bases). The CDR3 length is 16 residues. V was clipped by 1 base and J by 5 bases, with 17 bases between them. The germline CDR1 and CDR2 sequences are LGHNA and YSLEER. The CDR3 coding sequence is TGCGCCAGCAGCCAAGGATCGGGGGGCCAGGGGGAGACCCAGTACTTC. It translates to CASSQGSGGQGETQYF.

This chain joins TRBV5-4 and TRBJ2-3, with 10 positions matching TRBD2. Germline CDR1 reads SGHNT; CDR2 reads YYREEE (reference sequence). The CDR3 spans 15 residues. The V gene end was trimmed by 4 bases and the J gene end by 1 base; junction bases not matched to a gene: 3. The CDR3 region is CASSKSGGGTDTQYF. The CDR3 nucleotides are TGTGCCAGCAGCAAAAGCGGGGGGGGCACAGATACGCAGTATTTT.

In its sample, this clone was seen a few times. The CDR3 loop is CASSLAGSGQGGYGYTF. DNA of the CDR3: TGCGCCAGCAGCTTGGCCGGTAGCGGACAGGGGGGCTATGGCTACACCTTC. The chain recombines TRBV5-1 with TRBJ1-2; 10 bases line up with TRBD1. V shed 0 bases, J shed 4 bases, and the junction held 9 bases outside the gene matches. The CDR3 covers 17 residues. From germline, CDR1 is SGHRS and CDR2 YFSETQ. The whole variable domain, filled in from reference TRBV5-1 and TRBJ1-2, reads KAGVTQTPRYLIKTRGQQVTLSCSPISGHRSVSWYQQTPGQGLQFLFEYFSETQRNKGNFPGRFSGRQFSNSRSEMNVSTLELGDSALYLCASSLAGSGQGGYGYTFGSGTRLTVV.